This T cell receptor beta chain was retrieved from a study of CD8+ T cells in alopecia areata. Sequencing relied on a cDNA template that was reverse transcribed from extracted RNA. The assay was immunoSEQ multiplex PCR, and TCRdb's table has in-frame clones only and misses some. This sample has fewer than 150,000 clones, with 50% to 60% found just once. Trimming removed 4 bases at V and 5 bases at J, with 18 bases between. The CDR3 is 14 residues long. Germline CDR1 and CDR2: GTSNPN and SVGIG (reference sequence). This rearrangement joins TRBV30 to TRBJ2-7; tentative D call: TRBD1 (6 bases). This TCR was sampled from a human donor with alopecia areata. The material was CD4+ T cells sorted from blood, obtained at week 0. CDR3 amino acids: CAWTPQGPLDEQYF. Written as DNA, the CDR3 is TGTGCCTGGACCCCCCAGGGGCCGCTGGACGAGCAGTACTTC.